The present T cell receptor beta chain was sequenced within a study of blood T cell repertoires in COVID-19. Authors' data handling: Reference gene primer amplification gave estimated nucleated cell counts. Sequencing was performed with immunoSEQ multiplex PCR; in TCRdb, only in-frame clones are kept and a portion is missing. V, J and clone size were drawn from that table, and D and trimming were deduced from the DNA. The sample consists of 150,000 or so clones, about 80% of them appearing once. Germline V gene data show CDR1 as SGHRS and CDR2 as YFSETQ. CDR3 length: 15 residues. Deletions cut 0 bases from V and 6 bases from J, with 16 bases between.

V and J are TRBV5-1 and TRBJ2-7, with D possibly TRBD1 on 6 matching bases. The specimen sequenced was peripheral blood. This sequence was found in a woman aged 55-70 years with acute or convalescent COVID-19. The CDR3: CASSLARQAGSEQYF. The CDR3, as DNA: TGCGCCAGCAGCTTGGCCCGACAGGCGGGCTCCGAGCAGTACTTC.